This T cell receptor (beta chain) appears in the sequencing data of a study of blood T cell repertoires in COVID-19. Original handling: From reference gene primer amplification, estimates of nucleated cell counts were derived. Method: immunoSEQ multiplex PCR; TCRdb's copy keeps in-frame clones and lacks some. That table furnishes V, J and clone size, whereas the DNA furnished D and trimming. The table shows hundreds of thousands of clones, with about 80% occurring only once. The specimen sequenced was PBMCs or T cells enriched from blood (not recorded which). This TCR derives from a woman in her thirties or forties who had been exposed to COVID-19.

This CDR3 reads CASSSRTGGYEQYF. CDR3 nucleotides: TGTGCCAGCAGCTCCCGGACAGGGGGGTACGAGCAGTACTTC. The rearrangement uses TRBV5-6 and TRBJ2-7; 10 bases match TRBD1. The CDR3 has 14 amino acids. Per the germline V gene, CDR1 is SGHDT and CDR2 is YYEEEE. The junction had 4 bases not matched to a gene; V was cut back by 3 bases and J by 4 bases.